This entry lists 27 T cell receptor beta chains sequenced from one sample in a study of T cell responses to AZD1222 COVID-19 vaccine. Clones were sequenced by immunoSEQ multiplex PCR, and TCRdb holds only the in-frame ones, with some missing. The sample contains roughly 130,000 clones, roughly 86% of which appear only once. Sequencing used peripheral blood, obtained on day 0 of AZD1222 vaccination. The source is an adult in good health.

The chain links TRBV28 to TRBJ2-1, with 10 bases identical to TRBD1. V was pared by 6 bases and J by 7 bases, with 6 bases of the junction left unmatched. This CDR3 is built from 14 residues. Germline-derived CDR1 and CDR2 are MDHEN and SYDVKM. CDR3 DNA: TGTGCCAGCAGCCAGGGACAGGGGAAGAATGAGCAGTTCTTC. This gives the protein CASSQGQGKNEQFF.

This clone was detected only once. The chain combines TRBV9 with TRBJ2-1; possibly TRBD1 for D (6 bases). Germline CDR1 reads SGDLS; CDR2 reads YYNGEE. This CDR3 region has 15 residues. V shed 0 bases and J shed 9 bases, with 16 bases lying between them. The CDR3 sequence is CASSVGTLVRGEQFF. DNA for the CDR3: TGTGCCAGCAGCGTAGGGACTTTAGTCAGGGGTGAGCAGTTCTTC. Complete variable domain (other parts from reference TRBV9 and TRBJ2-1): DSGVTQTPKHLITATGQRVTLRCSPRSGDLSVYWYQQSLDQGLQFLIQYYNGEERAKGNILERFSAQQFPDLHSELNLSSLELGDSALYFCASSVGTLVRGEQFFGPGTRLTVL.

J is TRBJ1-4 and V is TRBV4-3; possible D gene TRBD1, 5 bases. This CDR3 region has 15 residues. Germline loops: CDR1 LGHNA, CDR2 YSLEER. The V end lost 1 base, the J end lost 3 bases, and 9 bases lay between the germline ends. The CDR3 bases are TGCGCCAGCAGCCAAGGGTACAGGTCTAATGAAAAACTGTTTTTT. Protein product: CASSQGYRSNEKLFF.

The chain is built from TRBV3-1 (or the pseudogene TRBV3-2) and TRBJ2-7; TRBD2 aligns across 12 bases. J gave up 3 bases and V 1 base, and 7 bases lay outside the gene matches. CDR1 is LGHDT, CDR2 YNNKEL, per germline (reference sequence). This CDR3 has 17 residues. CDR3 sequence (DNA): TGTGCCAGCAGCCAAGGACTAGCGGGAGTGGGGGGCTACGAGCAGTACTTC. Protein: CASSQGLAGVGGYEQYF.

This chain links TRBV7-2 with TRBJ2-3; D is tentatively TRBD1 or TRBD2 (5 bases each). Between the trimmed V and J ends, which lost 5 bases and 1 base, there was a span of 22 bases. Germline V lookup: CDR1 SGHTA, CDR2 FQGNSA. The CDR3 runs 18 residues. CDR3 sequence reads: CASSPTARLLGGTDTQYF. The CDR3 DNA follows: TGTGCCAGCAGCCCCACCGCCCGCCTTCTGGGGGGCACAGATACGCAGTATTTT.

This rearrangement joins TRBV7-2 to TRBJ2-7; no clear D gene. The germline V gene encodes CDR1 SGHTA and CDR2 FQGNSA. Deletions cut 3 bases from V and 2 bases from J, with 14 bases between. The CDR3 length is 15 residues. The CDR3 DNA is TGTGCCAGCAGCTTGGGCAACCAGTACGCCTACGAGCAGTACTTC. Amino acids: CASSLGNQYAYEQYF.

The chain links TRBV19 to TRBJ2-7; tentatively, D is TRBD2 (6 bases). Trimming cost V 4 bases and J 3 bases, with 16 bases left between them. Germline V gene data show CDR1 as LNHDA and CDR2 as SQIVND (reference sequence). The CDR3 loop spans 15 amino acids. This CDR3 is CASSKRDAGSYEQYF. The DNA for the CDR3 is TGTGCCAGTAGTAAACGGGACGCCGGGAGCTACGAGCAGTACTTC.

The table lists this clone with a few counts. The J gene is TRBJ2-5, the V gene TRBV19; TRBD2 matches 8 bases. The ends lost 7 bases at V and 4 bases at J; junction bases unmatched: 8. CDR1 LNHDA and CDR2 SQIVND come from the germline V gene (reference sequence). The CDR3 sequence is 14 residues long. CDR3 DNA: TGTGCCAGTACCCCGGGAGGGGACGCAGAGACCCAGTACTTC. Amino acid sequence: CASTPGGDAETQYF.

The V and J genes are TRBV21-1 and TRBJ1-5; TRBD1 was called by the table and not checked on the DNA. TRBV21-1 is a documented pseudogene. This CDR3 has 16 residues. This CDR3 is CASSALIQVSNQPQHF. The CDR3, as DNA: TGTGCCAGCAGCGCCCTAATACAGGTTAGCAATCAGCCCCAGCATTTT.

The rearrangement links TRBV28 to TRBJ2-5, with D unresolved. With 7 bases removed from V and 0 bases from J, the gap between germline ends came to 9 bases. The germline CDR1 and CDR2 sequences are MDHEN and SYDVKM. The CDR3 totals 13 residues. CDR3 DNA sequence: TGTGCCAGCACCGCGGCCAACCAAGAGACCCAGTACTTC. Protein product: CASTAANQETQYF. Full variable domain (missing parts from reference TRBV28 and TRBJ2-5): DVKVTQSSRYLVKRTGEKVFLECVQDMDHENMFWYRQDPGLGLRLIYFSYDVKMKEKGDIPEGYSVSREKKERFSLILESASTNQTSMYLCASTAANQETQYFGPGTRLLVL.

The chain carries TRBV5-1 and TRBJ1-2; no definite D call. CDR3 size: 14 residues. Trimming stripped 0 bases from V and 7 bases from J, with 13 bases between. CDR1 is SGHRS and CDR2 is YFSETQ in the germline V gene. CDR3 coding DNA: TGCGCCAGCAGCTTGGACAGCGTCCGTAGTGGCTACACCTTC. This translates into CASSLDSVRSGYTF.

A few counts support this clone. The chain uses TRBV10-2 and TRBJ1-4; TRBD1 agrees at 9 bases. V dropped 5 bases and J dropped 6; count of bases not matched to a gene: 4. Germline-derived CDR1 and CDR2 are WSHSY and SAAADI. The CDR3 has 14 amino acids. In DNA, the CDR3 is TGCGCCAGCAGTAGGGGACAGGGAGATGAAAAACTGTTTTTT. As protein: CASSRGQGDEKLFF.

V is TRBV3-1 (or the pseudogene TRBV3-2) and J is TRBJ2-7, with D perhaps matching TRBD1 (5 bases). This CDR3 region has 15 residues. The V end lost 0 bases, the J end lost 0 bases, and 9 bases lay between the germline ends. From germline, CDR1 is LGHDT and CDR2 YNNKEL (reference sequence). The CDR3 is CASSQEAGFSYEQYF. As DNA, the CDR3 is TGTGCCAGCAGCCAAGAGGCAGGGTTCTCCTACGAGCAGTACTTC.

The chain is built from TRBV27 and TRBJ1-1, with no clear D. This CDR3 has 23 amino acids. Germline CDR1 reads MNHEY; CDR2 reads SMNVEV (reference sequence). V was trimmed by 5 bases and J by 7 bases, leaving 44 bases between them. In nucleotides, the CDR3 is TGTGCCAGCAGTCAAATATCCCTCAAGGTTGGTCAGAGACTCTTACTGAGCCGACTTGAAGCTTTCTTT. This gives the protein CASSQISLKVGQRLLLSRLEAFF.

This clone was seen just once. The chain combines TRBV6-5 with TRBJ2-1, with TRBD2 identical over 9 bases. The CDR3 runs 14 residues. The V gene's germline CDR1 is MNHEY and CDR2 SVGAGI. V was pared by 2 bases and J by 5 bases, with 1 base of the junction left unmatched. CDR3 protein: CASSYGTSHNEQFF. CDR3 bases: TGTGCCAGCAGTTACGGGACTAGCCACAATGAGCAGTTCTTC.

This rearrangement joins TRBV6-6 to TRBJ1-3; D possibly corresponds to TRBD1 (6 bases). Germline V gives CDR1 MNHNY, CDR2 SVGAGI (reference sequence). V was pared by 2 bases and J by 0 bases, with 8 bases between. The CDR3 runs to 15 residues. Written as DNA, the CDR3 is TGTGCCAGCAGTTACGGGGGGCCCTCTGGAAACACCATATATTTT. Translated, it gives CASSYGGPSGNTIYF.

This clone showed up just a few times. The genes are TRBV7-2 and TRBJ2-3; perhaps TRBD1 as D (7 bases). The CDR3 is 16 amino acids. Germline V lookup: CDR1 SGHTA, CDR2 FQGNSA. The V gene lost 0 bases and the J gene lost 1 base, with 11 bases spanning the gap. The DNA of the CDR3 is TGTGCCAGCAGCTTAGCCAGGGGGGCCCGCACAGATACGCAGTATTTT. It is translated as CASSLARGARTDTQYF. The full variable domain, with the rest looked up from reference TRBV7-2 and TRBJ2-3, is GAGVSQSPSNKVTEKGKDVELRCDPISGHTALYWYRQSLGQGLEFLIYFQGNSAPDKSGLPSDRFSAERTGGSVSTLTIQRTQQEDSAVYLCASSLARGARTDTQYFGPGTRLTVL.

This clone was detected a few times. The CDR3 region has the DNA TGCGCCAGCAGCCTACCGGGGTTCGGTGGCTACACCTTC. Protein product: CASSLPGFGGYTF. The V and J genes are TRBV4-1 and TRBJ1-2; D gene uncertain. V gave up 4 bases and J gave up 7 bases, with 13 bases separating them. Germline CDR1 reads MGHRA; CDR2 reads YSYEKL. The CDR3 has 13 residues.

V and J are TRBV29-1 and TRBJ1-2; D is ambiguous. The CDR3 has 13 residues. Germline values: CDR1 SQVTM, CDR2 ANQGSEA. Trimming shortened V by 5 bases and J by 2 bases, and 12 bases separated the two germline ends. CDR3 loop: CSVHQEANYGYTF. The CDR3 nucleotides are TGCAGCGTTCATCAGGAAGCAAACTATGGCTACACCTTC. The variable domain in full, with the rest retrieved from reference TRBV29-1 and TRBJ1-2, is SAVISQKPSRDICQRGTSLTIQCQVDSQVTMMFWYRQQPGQSLTLIATANQGSEATYESGFVIDKFPISRPNLTFSTLTVSNMSPEDSSIYLCSVHQEANYGYTFGSGTRLTVV.

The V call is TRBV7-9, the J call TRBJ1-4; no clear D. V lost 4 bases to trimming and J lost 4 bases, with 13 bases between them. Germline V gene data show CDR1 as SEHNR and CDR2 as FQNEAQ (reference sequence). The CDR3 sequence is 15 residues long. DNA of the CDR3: TGTGCCAGCAGCTCAAAGGGCCGAGGTAATGAAAAACTGTTTTTT. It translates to CASSSKGRGNEKLFF.

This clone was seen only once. CDR3 coding DNA: TGTGCCAGCACCGGGAGGGCCGGGACCCAGTACTTC. Amino acids: CASTGRAGTQYF. J is TRBJ2-5 and V is TRBV11-2, with 8 bases matching TRBD2. With V trimmed by 7 bases and J by 7 bases, 5 bases remained unmatched. The germline V gene encodes CDR1 SGHAT and CDR2 FQNNGV. The CDR3 length is 12 residues.

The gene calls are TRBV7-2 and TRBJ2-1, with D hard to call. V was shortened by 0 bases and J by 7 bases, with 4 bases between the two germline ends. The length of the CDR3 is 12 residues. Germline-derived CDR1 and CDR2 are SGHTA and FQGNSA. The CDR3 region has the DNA TGTGCCAGCAGCTTAGCCTCAAATGAGCAGTTCTTC. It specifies CASSLASNEQFF.

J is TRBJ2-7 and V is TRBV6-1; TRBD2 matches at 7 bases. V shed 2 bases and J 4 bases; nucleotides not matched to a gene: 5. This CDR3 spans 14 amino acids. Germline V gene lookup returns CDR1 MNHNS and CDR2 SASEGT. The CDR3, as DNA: TGTGCCAGCAGTGAAAGGCTAGCGGATTACGAGCAGTACTTC. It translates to CASSERLADYEQYF.

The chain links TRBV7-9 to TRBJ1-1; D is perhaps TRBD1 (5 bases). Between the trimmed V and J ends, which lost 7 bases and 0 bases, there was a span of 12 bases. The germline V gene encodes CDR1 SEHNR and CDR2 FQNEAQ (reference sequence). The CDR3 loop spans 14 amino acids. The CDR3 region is CASTGTGMNTEAFF. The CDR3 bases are TGTGCCAGCACCGGGACGGGGATGAACACTGAAGCTTTCTTT.

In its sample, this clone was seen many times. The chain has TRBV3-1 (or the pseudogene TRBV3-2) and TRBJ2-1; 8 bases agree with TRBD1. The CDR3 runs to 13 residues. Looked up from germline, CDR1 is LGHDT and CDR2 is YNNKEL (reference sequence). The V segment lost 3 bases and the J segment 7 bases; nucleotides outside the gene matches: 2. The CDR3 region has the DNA TGTGCCAGCAGCCAGACAGGGGTGAATGAGCAGTTCTTC. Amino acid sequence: CASSQTGVNEQFF.

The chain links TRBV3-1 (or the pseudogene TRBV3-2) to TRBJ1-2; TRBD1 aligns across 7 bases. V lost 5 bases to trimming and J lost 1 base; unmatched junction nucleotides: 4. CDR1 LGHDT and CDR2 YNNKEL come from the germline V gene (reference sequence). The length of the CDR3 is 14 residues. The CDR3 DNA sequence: TGTGCCAGCAGCGGGGACAGAGTTAACTATGGCTACACCTTC. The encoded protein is CASSGDRVNYGYTF.

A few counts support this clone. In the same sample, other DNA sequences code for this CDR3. The chain's CDR3 is CASSQGGTDTQYF. Here the CDR3 DNA reads TGTGCCAGCAGCCAAGGAGGCACAGATACGCAGTATTTT. The chain recombines TRBV3-1 (or the pseudogene TRBV3-2) with TRBJ2-3, with D hard to call. V shed 1 base and J shed 1 base, with 3 bases lying between them. Germline CDR1 and CDR2: LGHDT and YNNKEL (reference sequence). The CDR3 runs 13 residues.